This TCR beta chain was captured by sequencing in a study of monozygotic twins with inflammatory bowel disease. TCRdb reworked the 5' RACE reads into one entry per CDR3 protein, no DNA. Recorded for this sample: approximately 400,000 distinct CDR3 sequences. With no T cell sorting beforehand, total RNA was isolated from whole blood. Study conclusions and caveats: The inverse Simpson measure of TCRbeta diversity was lower in IBD patients than in healthy co-twins.

A remark on this clonotype: Its matching antigen is unknown.

CDR3 length: 15 amino acids. Germline V gene sequence: CDR1 MGHRA, CDR2 YSYEKL. The source is a human donor with ulcerative colitis or Crohn's disease, or a healthy co-twin of an affected twin (not recorded which). Sequenced sample: blood. The chain uses TRBV4-1 and TRBJ1-2; TCRdb gives TRBD1 as the D gene, but with no DNA this cannot be confirmed. The CDR3: CASSQPTTGNYGYTF.